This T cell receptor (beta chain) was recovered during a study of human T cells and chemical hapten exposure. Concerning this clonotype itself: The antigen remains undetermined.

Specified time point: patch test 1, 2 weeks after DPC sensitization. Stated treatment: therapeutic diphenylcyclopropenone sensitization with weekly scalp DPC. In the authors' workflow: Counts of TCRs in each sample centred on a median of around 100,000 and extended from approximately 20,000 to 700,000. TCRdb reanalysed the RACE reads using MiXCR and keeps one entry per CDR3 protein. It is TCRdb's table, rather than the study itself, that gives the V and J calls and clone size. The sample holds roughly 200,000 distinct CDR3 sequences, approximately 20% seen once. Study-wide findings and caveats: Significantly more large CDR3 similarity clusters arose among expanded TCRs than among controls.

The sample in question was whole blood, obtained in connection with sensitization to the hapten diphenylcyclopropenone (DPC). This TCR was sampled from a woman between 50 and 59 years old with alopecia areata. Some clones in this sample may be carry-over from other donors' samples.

As DNA, the CDR3 is TGTGCCAGCAGTTACAGGGGACGAAACTATGGCTACACCTTC. It translates to CASSYRGRNYGYTF. V gene TRBV6-5 combines with J gene TRBJ1-2; the D gene is possibly TRBD1 (5 bases). Trimming stripped 2 bases from V and 2 bases from J, with 9 bases between. Germline-derived CDR1 and CDR2 are MNHEY and SVGAGI. The CDR3 extends over 14 amino acids.